Shown below are 8 T cell receptor beta chains from a single sample sequenced in a study of blood T cells in healthy people across ages. A second about 7 to 12 cycle PCR used barcoded and J-beta primers. TCRdb fed the 5' RACE reads into MiXCR, producing one record per CDR3 protein. The repertoire holds just under 550,000 distinct CDR3 sequences, with nearly 25% as singletons. This sample also belongs to another study, concerning T cells of mothers and their children.

The sample taken for sequencing was blood. These TCRs come from a boy aged 5 to 17 in good health.

The chain employs TRBV20-1 and TRBJ2-3; 7 positions agree with TRBD1. Looked up from germline, CDR1 is DFQATT and CDR2 is SNEGSKA (reference sequence). This CDR3 spans 15 amino acids. Trimming cost V 2 bases and J 2 bases; bases outside gene matches: 7. This CDR3 reads CSARPWTGLTDTQYF. In DNA form, the CDR3 reads TGCAGTGCTAGACCATGGACAGGACTCACAGATACGCAGTATTTT.

This clonotype has a handful of counts. The chain has TRBV28 and TRBJ2-5; tentative D call: TRBD2 (6 bases). V lost 11 bases and J 2 bases, leaving 15 bases between the germline ends. CDR3 length: 13 residues. Germline V gene data show CDR1 as MDHEN and CDR2 as SYDVKM. The DNA of the CDR3 is TGTGCCCAGAACGCCGGGGGACAAGAGACCCAGTACTTC. It codes for CAQNAGGQETQYF.

Regarding this clonotype: The junction and the germline gene differ at one end; a read error may be behind it. The chain combines TRBV28 with TRBJ1-2; TRBD1 is a possible D gene (5 bases). CDR3 length equals 12 residues. Germline CDR1 MDHEN, CDR2 SYDVKM. The CDR3 coding sequence is TGTGCCAGTTCGGAGGTGGGGGATGGCCACACCTTC. Translated: CASSEVGDGHTF.

The chain joins TRBV5-1 to TRBJ1-1; D remains ambiguous. The V and J ends lost 0 bases and 2 bases respectively, with 8 bases between them. CDR3 length equals 14 residues. Germline V lookup: CDR1 SGHRS, CDR2 YFSETQ. DNA of the CDR3: TGCGCCAGCAGCTTGGCAGGTTACAACACTGAAGCTTTCTTT. Encoded protein: CASSLAGYNTEAFF.

With regard to this clonotype: An end of the junction differs from the germline gene, which may be a read error. The chain couples TRBV10-3 to TRBJ2-2, with TRBD2 matching 9 bases. The CDR3 is made up of 16 amino acids. The germline V gene encodes CDR1 ENHRY and CDR2 SYGVKD. Here the CDR3 reads CAISERSSGSGGELFF. CDR3 nucleotides: TGTGCCATCAGTGAGCGTAGTAGCGGGAGTGGCGGGGAACTGTTTTTT.

The sample holds a few counts of this clonotype. V usage is TRBV28 and J usage is TRBJ2-5, with D possibly matching TRBD1 (7 bases). Near its end, the DNA agrees better with TRBJ2-7, so the J call may be wrong. Germline assignment: CDR1 MDHEN and CDR2 SYDVKM. This CDR3 has 13 amino acids. The CDR3 DNA reads as TGTGCCAGCAGCGGACAGGACTACTACGAGCAGTACTTC. Its protein product is CASSGQDYYEQYF.

The chain is built from TRBV27 and TRBJ2-7; D may match TRBD1 or TRBD2 (6 bases each). This CDR3 contains 15 residues. Trimming took off 2 bases at V and 2 bases at J, with 13 bases between the two ends. CDR1 and CDR2 from the germline V gene are MNHEY and SMNVEV (reference sequence). CDR3 in DNA: TGTGCCAGCAGTTTAGAGCAGGGGAGGCCCTACGAGCAGTACTTC. Translating gives CASSLEQGRPYEQYF.

This chain links TRBV19 with TRBJ1-5, with TRBD1 matching 7 bases. Trimming removed 9 bases from V and 0 bases from J; junction bases left unmatched: 8. The CDR3 length is 15 residues. Germline V gives CDR1 LNHDA, CDR2 SQIVND (reference sequence). CDR3 sequence: CASTGTAYSNQPQHF. CDR3 nucleotide sequence: TGTGCCAGCACCGGGACAGCGTATAGCAATCAGCCCCAGCATTTT.